These T cell receptor beta chains were read from a single sample in a study of beta chain features in type 1 diabetes. Assay: immunoSEQ multiplex PCR; the TCRdb copy retains only in-frame clones and omits some. The sample records 640,000 or so clones, 11% to 15% being singletons. Material: naive CD4+ T cells from blood. These receptor sequences come from a man between 18 and 35 years old with type 1 diabetes. Each CDR3 is given with its conserved first and last residue. A D gene is named only where the DNA matches it firmly. The size field is filled for only some rows; it gives once, few, many or a size class.

abundance: few; v_gene: TRBV7-9; d_gene: -; j_gene: TRBJ2-3; CDR3aa: CASSFVSGATDTQYF; CDR3nt: TGTGCCAGCAGCTTTGTTTCAGGGGCCACAGATACGCAGTATTTT
abundance: -; v_gene: TRBV5-1; d_gene: TRBD1; j_gene: TRBJ2-2; CDR3aa: CASSGSGTVTGELFF; CDR3nt: TGCGCCAGCAGCGGCTCCGGGACAGTCACCGGGGAGCTGTTTTTT
abundance: few; v_gene: TRBV4-1; d_gene: -; j_gene: TRBJ1-1; CDR3aa: CASRRDGGFLNTEAFF; CDR3nt: TGCGCCAGCCGTCGGGACGGAGGATTCCTGAACACTGAAGCTTTCTTT
abundance: few; v_gene: TRBV25-1; d_gene: -; j_gene: TRBJ2-7; CDR3aa: CASSEFNEQYF; CDR3nt: TGTGCCAGCAGTGAATTCAACGAGCAGTACTTC
abundance: few; v_gene: TRBV6-6; d_gene: TRBD2; j_gene: TRBJ2-4; CDR3aa: CASSYGLENIQYF; CDR3nt: TGTGCCAGCAGTTACGGACTAGAGAACATTCAGTACTTC
abundance: -; v_gene: TRBV5-6; d_gene: TRBD2; j_gene: TRBJ2-7; CDR3aa: CASSLGLATEQYF; CDR3nt: TGTGCCAGCAGCCTTGGACTAGCCACCGAGCAGTACTTC
abundance: -; v_gene: TRBV7-7; d_gene: -; j_gene: TRBJ2-2; CDR3aa: CASSLLGADTGELFF; CDR3nt: TGTGCTAGCAGCTTACTGGGGGCGGACACCGGGGAGCTGTTTTTT
abundance: few; v_gene: TRBV5-1; d_gene: TRBD1; j_gene: TRBJ2-3; CDR3aa: CASGRGSTDTQYF; CDR3nt: TGCGCCAGCGGCAGGGGGTCCACAGATACGCAGTATTTT
abundance: -; v_gene: TRBV30; d_gene: -; j_gene: TRBJ2-7; CDR3aa: CAWSVSRYEQYF; CDR3nt: TGTGCCTGGAGTGTAAGTAGGTACGAGCAGTACTTC
abundance: -; v_gene: TRBV14; d_gene: -; j_gene: TRBJ1-1; CDR3aa: CASSQQGVTEAFF; CDR3nt: TGTGCCAGCAGCCAACAAGGGGTCACTGAAGCTTTCTTT
abundance: -; v_gene: TRBV19; d_gene: -; j_gene: TRBJ2-3; CDR3aa: CASSRGPQKGNTQYF; CDR3nt: TGTGCCAGTAGTCGGGGACCTCAGAAGGGTAATACGCAGTATTTT
abundance: few; v_gene: TRBV18; d_gene: TRBD2; j_gene: TRBJ2-1; CDR3aa: CASSPQRLAGHLRNNEQFF; CDR3nt: TGTGCCAGCTCACCACAGCGGCTAGCGGGCCATTTGCGAAACAATGAGCAGTTCTTC
abundance: -; v_gene: TRBV28; d_gene: -; j_gene: TRBJ2-5; CDR3aa: CASRGNQETQYF; CDR3nt: TGTGCCAGCAGAGGGAACCAAGAGACCCAGTACTTC
abundance: -; v_gene: TRBV19; d_gene: -; j_gene: TRBJ1-1; CDR3aa: CASRTRQGNTEAFF; CDR3nt: TGTGCCAGTAGGACCCGGCAGGGGAACACTGAAGCTTTCTTT
abundance: -; v_gene: TRBV25-1; d_gene: -; j_gene: TRBJ1-4; CDR3aa: CASSRATNEKLFF; CDR3nt: TGTGCCAGCAGTAGAGCAACTAATGAAAAACTGTTTTTT
abundance: -; v_gene: TRBV30; d_gene: TRBD1; j_gene: TRBJ2-7; CDR3aa: CAWGQVGSEQYF; CDR3nt: TGTGCCTGGGGACAGGTCGGTTCCGAGCAGTACTTC
abundance: -; v_gene: TRBV7-2; d_gene: -; j_gene: TRBJ2-2; CDR3aa: CASSPRDGRRVTGELFF; CDR3nt: TGTGCCAGCAGCCCCCGGGACGGAAGGCGCGTCACCGGGGAGCTGTTTTTT
abundance: -; v_gene: TRBV7-6; d_gene: TRBD2; j_gene: TRBJ2-5; CDR3aa: CASSQPGGVSTQYF; CDR3nt: TGTGCCAGCAGCCAACCGGGGGGGGTATCAACCCAGTACTTC
abundance: -; v_gene: TRBV10-3; d_gene: -; j_gene: TRBJ2-7; CDR3aa: CAISGDRYEQYF; CDR3nt: TGTGCCATCAGTGGGGACCGCTACGAGCAGTACTTC
abundance: -; v_gene: TRBV29-1; d_gene: -; j_gene: TRBJ1-1; CDR3aa: CSAQTVNTEAFF; CDR3nt: TGCAGCGCTCAGACGGTGAACACTGAAGCTTTCTTT
abundance: few; v_gene: TRBV18; d_gene: TRBD1; j_gene: TRBJ2-1; CDR3aa: CASSPWGQEYNEQFF; CDR3nt: TGTGCCAGCTCACCTTGGGGACAGGAATACAATGAGCAGTTCTTC
abundance: -; v_gene: TRBV28; d_gene: -; j_gene: TRBJ1-6; CDR3aa: CASSEGTLFNSPLHF; CDR3nt: TGTGCCAGCAGTGAAGGGACACTCTTTAATTCACCCCTCCACTTT
abundance: -; v_gene: TRBV28; d_gene: -; j_gene: TRBJ1-2; CDR3aa: CASKEYGYTF; CDR3nt: TGTGCCAGCAAGGAATATGGCTACACCTTC